This is a list of T cell receptor beta chains from one sample in a study of T-cell reconstitution after alpha-beta-depleted transplantation in children. Each CDR3 protein is one row after TCRdb ran MiXCR on the PCR reads. Among approximately 270,000 distinct CDR3 sequences listed, about a tenth were seen once. The sample was PBMCs from the stem cell graft donor, taken from the stem cell graft. All receptors come from a human donor who donated a stem cell graft to a child with SCID. Both conserved end residues are part of each CDR3. A D gene is named only where the DNA matches it firmly. Expanded clones are given a class, and other clones once, few, many or no size at all.

>TRBJ2-1|TRBV28|.|.
TGTGCCAGCAGTTTAGAACCCGTCTCCTACAATGAGCAGTTCTTC
CASSLEPVSYNEQFF
>TRBJ2-7|TRBV6-1|few|TRBD2
TGTGCCAGCAGAGTAACCCGACTAGCGGGGGCCCTCGGTTACGAGCAGTACTTC
CASRVTRLAGALGYEQYF
>TRBJ1-6|TRBV5-1|few|TRBD1
TGCGCCAGCAGAAGGGATGGGACAGCGGAAGATCGAGGGCCCCTCCACTTT
CASRRDGTAEDRGPLHF
>TRBJ2-2|TRBV18|few|TRBD2
TGTGCCAGCTCACCACTAGCTAGCGGATTCACCGGGGAGCTGTTTTTT
CASSPLASGFTGELFF
>TRBJ1-2|TRBV9|.|.
TGTGCCAGCGGCGCTCCGGGGCCCTATGGCTACACCTTC
CASGAPGPYGYTF
>TRBJ2-5|TRBV14|few|TRBD2
TGTGCCAGCAGCCAAGACCCAGGGACTAGCGGGGGGCGGTACCAAGAGACCCAGTACTTC
CASSQDPGTSGGRYQETQYF
>TRBJ2-3|TRBV7-9|many|.
TGTGCCAGCACCCGTGGGAGTCTCCTCTACACAGATACGCAGTATTTT
CASTRGSLLYTDTQYF
>TRBJ2-5|TRBV5-1|few|.
TGCGCCAGCAGCTTGGACGGGCCCCAAGAGACCCAGTACTTC
CASSLDGPQETQYF
>TRBJ2-1|TRBV20-1|few|TRBD2
TGCAGTGCCGGGGACTATAGCTCCTACAATGAGCAGTTCTTC
CSAGDYSSYNEQFF
>TRBJ1-1|TRBV7-2|few|.
TGTGCCAGCAGCTTAATCCAGGTTGCTGAAGCTTTCTTT
CASSLIQVAEAFF
>TRBJ2-7|TRBV12-3/TRBV12-4|few|.
TGTGCCAGCAGTTTATCCGAAGACTCCCCGCAGTACTTC
CASSLSEDSPQYF
>TRBJ1-1|TRBV12-3/TRBV12-4|few|.
TGTGCCAGCAGTCCGGGGCGAGCGGGTGAAGCTTTCTTT
CASSPGRAGEAFF
>TRBJ2-7|TRBV3-1|many|.
TGTGCCAGCAGCCAAGATGGGCACGCAACTGACGAGCAGTACTTC
CASSQDGHATDEQYF
>TRBJ2-1|TRBV14|.|TRBD1
TGTGCCAGCAGCCAAGATGAGGCAGGGGGCCAATTTGAGCAGTTCTTC
CASSQDEAGGQFEQFF
>TRBJ2-2|TRBV10-2|few|.
TGCGCCAGCATCAAGACGAACACCGGGGAGCTGTTTTTT
CASIKTNTGELFF
>TRBJ2-7|TRBV11-2|.|.
TGTGCCAGCAGCACCCTGAGGGCATTGGGAGCGGACGAGCAGTACTTC
CASSTLRALGADEQYF
>TRBJ1-2|TRBV7-9|.|.
TGTGCCAGCAGCCCCCGGGAGGTAAATTATGGCTACACCTTC
CASSPREVNYGYTF
>TRBJ2-3|TRBV9|few|TRBD1
TGTGCCAGCAGCGGGACAGGGGAGGCAGATACGCAGTATTTT
CASSGTGEADTQYF
>TRBJ1-2|TRBV6-2/TRBV6-3|.|.
TGTGCCAGCACCGCCCAGCCTAACTATGGCTACACCTTC
CASTAQPNYGYTF
>TRBJ1-2|TRBV20-1|.|.
TGCAGTGCTAGACATCGACGAGGTGCCAGTGACTATGGCTACACCTTC
CSARHRRGASDYGYTF
>TRBJ1-2|TRBV6-2/TRBV6-3|.|TRBD1
TGTGCCAGCAGTTTTGGACAGGACAACTATGGCTACACCTTC
CASSFGQDNYGYTF
>TRBJ1-6|TRBV18|few|.
TGTGCCAGCTCGACACAGGGAGATAATTCACCCCTCCACTTT
CASSTQGDNSPLHF
>TRBJ2-1|TRBV3-1|few|.
TGTGCCAGCAGCCAACCCCTCGGGGAGTTCAATGAGCAGTTCTTC
CASSQPLGEFNEQFF
>TRBJ2-7|TRBV20-1|.|.
TGCAGTGCTAGTGCCGTGGGCTCCTACGAGCAGTACTTC
CSASAVGSYEQYF
>TRBJ1-6|TRBV5-1|many|.
TGCGCCAGCAGCTTGGATTCCGTTCGGAATTCACCCCTCCACTTT
CASSLDSVRNSPLHF
>TRBJ2-3|TRBV18|.|.
TGTGCCAGCTCACCACCCCAGGGTAGGGTGATTGGCGCGGATACGCAGTATTTT
CASSPPQGRVIGADTQYF
>TRBJ2-7|TRBV14|.|.
TGTGCCAGCAGCCAACGACAGGACTGGTACGAGCAGTACTTC
CASSQRQDWYEQYF
>TRBJ2-6|TRBV9|few|.
TGTGCCAGCAGCGTAGGCGGTGGTGGTACTGGGGCCAACGTCCTGACTTTC
CASSVGGGGTGANVLTF
>TRBJ2-3|TRBV6-5|many|.
TGTGCCAGCAGTTCCGAGCCCTCTAGCACAGATACGCAGTATTTT
CASSSEPSSTDTQYF
>TRBJ1-2|TRBV18|many|.
TGTGCCAGCTCACCGGAAGGGAACTATGGCTACACCTTC
CASSPEGNYGYTF
>TRBJ2-7|TRBV11-2|many|.
TGTGCCAGCAGCTCTTTTCTGTCCTACGAGCAGTACTTC
CASSSFLSYEQYF